The 18 T cell receptor beta chains below come from one sample, sequenced in a study of control samples from healthy donors and cancer patients. The repertoire was sequenced with immunoSEQ multiplex PCR; TCRdb's copy has only in-frame clones and lacks some. This table holds 150,000 to 180,000 clones, roughly 94% found once. The material sequenced was blood. Receptors were obtained from a man aged 35-49 years in good health.

The rearrangement uses TRBV30 and TRBJ2-2; 10 bases agree with TRBD1. V gave up 2 bases and J gave up 1 base; unmatched junction bases: 4. Germline CDR1 and CDR2: GTSNPN and SVGIG (reference sequence). The CDR3 has 16 amino acids. The CDR3 protein is CAWSRQGAWNTGELFF. In DNA form, the CDR3 reads TGTGCCTGGAGTAGACAGGGGGCTTGGAACACCGGGGAGCTGTTTTTT.

V usage is TRBV4-3 and J usage is TRBJ1-2; no reliable D call. Trimming cost V 0 bases and J 0 bases, with 8 bases left between them. The CDR3 spans 15 residues. Germline-derived CDR1 and CDR2 are LGHNA and YSLEER. CDR3 in amino acids: CASSQDIPANYGYTF. For the CDR3, the DNA is TGCGCCAGCAGCCAAGATATCCCGGCTAACTATGGCTACACCTTC.

The J gene is TRBJ1-6, the V gene TRBV20-1; TRBD1 might be the D (5 bases). Germline V lookup: CDR1 DFQATT, CDR2 SNEGSKA (reference sequence). The V and J ends lost 5 bases and 14 bases respectively, with 13 bases between them. The CDR3 totals 11 residues. CDR3 sequence: CSAGRAGALHF. The CDR3 bases are TGCAGTGCTGGGCGGGCGGGGGCCCTCCACTTT.

V usage is TRBV29-1 and J usage is TRBJ1-5; no reliable D call. In germline, CDR1 is SQVTM, CDR2 ANQGSEA. V was shortened by 5 bases and J by 6 bases, with 5 bases between the two germline ends. This CDR3 is 10 amino acids long. CDR3: CSVPLQPQHF. The CDR3 nucleotides are TGCAGCGTTCCACTTCAGCCCCAGCATTTT.

The V gene is TRBV15, the J gene TRBJ1-6; D unresolved. This CDR3 comprises 15 residues. CDR1 is LNHNV, CDR2 YYDKDF, per germline (reference sequence). V gave up 8 bases and J gave up 6 bases, with 17 bases separating them. The CDR3 reads CATSSDATINSPLHF. The CDR3 DNA reads TGTGCCACCTCCTCGGACGCAACGATTAATTCACCCCTCCACTTT.

CDR3 bases: TGTGCCAGCAGTTTGGGTCAGTCTAACACTGAAGCTTTCTTT. Protein sequence: CASSLGQSNTEAFF. This chain uses TRBV28 with TRBJ1-1; no firm D call. Germline CDR1 and CDR2: MDHEN and SYDVKM. This CDR3 contains 14 residues. Trimming pared 3 bases from V and 2 bases from J, leaving 10 bases between.

V and J are TRBV13 and TRBJ1-1; tentatively, D is TRBD1 (5 bases). The CDR3 has 13 residues. Trimming left V 5 bases short and J 0 bases short, with 7 bases between. Looked up from germline, CDR1 is PRHDT and CDR2 is FYEKMQ (reference sequence). CDR3 sequence reads: CASSRTLNTEAFF. The CDR3 DNA reads as TGTGCCAGCAGCCGGACACTGAACACTGAAGCTTTCTTT.

The chain carries TRBV30 and TRBJ2-3; the match to TRBD1 covers 7 bases. The CDR3 consists of 14 residues. Trimming removed 5 bases from V and 4 bases from J; junction bases left unmatched: 9. Germline V gives CDR1 GTSNPN, CDR2 SVGIG (reference sequence). CDR3 coding DNA: TGTGCCTGGTGCCTAAACAGGGGATCAGATACGCAGTATTTT. It is translated as CAWCLNRGSDTQYF.

The chain is built from TRBV24-1 and TRBJ1-2; D remains unclear. Germline V gene lookup returns CDR1 KGHDR and CDR2 SFDVKD. Trimming pared 3 bases from V and 6 bases from J, leaving 4 bases between. The CDR3 totals 11 residues. In DNA form, the CDR3 reads TGTGCCACCAGTGATCACGATGGCTACACCTTC. Translation gives CATSDHDGYTF.

The J gene is TRBJ1-1, the V gene TRBV7-8; no definite D call. This CDR3 is built from 13 residues. In germline, CDR1 is SGHVS, CDR2 FQNEAQ. V lost 4 bases and J 4 bases, leaving 10 bases between the germline ends. The DNA of the CDR3 is TGTGCCAGCAGCTCCGGACTCGTCACTGAAGCTTTCTTT. It is translated as CASSSGLVTEAFF.

The gene calls are TRBV2 and TRBJ2-7; TRBD1 matches 7 bases. The CDR3 runs to 16 residues. Trimming took 1 base from V and 0 from J; bases not matched to a gene: 6. Germline values: CDR1 SNHLY, CDR2 FYNNEI. CDR3 nucleotides: TGTGCCAGCAGTGAAGGAAGGGCAGGGGGCTCCTACGAGCAGTACTTC. As protein: CASSEGRAGGSYEQYF.

This rearrangement joins TRBV6-1 to TRBJ2-2; D not certain. The CDR3 spans 14 residues. V was cut by 1 base and J by 3 bases, with 6 bases left in between. CDR1 is MNHNS and CDR2 is SASEGT in the germline V gene. Here the CDR3 reads CASSEGQHTGELFF. The CDR3 bases are TGTGCCAGCAGTGAAGGGCAACACACCGGGGAGCTGTTTTTT.

The chain is built from TRBV6-5 and TRBJ1-2; TRBD1 might be the D (5 bases). The CDR3 is made up of 14 amino acids. Germline assignment: CDR1 MNHEY and CDR2 SVGAGI. Trimming cost V 6 bases and J 5 bases, with 16 bases left between them. The CDR3 DNA sequence: TGTGCCAGCAGAAGGGACGGGGCAACTTATGGCTACACCTTC. It specifies CASRRDGATYGYTF.

The rearrangement uses TRBV11-2 and TRBJ2-5, with 7 bases that match TRBD1. The CDR3 spans 16 residues. V shed 0 bases, J shed 4 bases, and the junction held 8 bases outside the gene matches. Germline lookup yields CDR1 SGHAT and CDR2 FQNNGV. The CDR3, as DNA: TGTGCCAGCAGCTTAGATACACAGGGGTGGGGAGAGACCCAGTACTTC. Protein sequence: CASSLDTQGWGETQYF.

The chain links TRBV10-3 to TRBJ2-1; the D gene is possibly TRBD2 (5 bases). Germline V gene sequence: CDR1 ENHRY, CDR2 SYGVKD. The V end was cut by 3 bases, the J end by 5 bases, with 11 bases between. The CDR3 is 14 amino acids. As DNA, the CDR3 is TGTGCCATCAGTGATCTACTAGGAAACAATGAGCAGTTCTTC. It encodes CAISDLLGNNEQFF.

On this clone itself: The sample carries other DNA sequences with the same CDR3. The chain is built from TRBV5-1 and TRBJ1-1; D gene unclear. The CDR3 length is 13 residues. Germline lookup yields CDR1 SGHRS and CDR2 YFSETQ. Between the trimmed V and J ends, which lost 2 bases and 2 bases, there was a span of 7 bases. The CDR3 DNA is TGCGCCAGCAGCTTTGAAGCTAACACTGAAGCTTTCTTT. This encodes CASSFEANTEAFF.

The chain joins TRBV19 to TRBJ2-2; 15 nucleotides agree with TRBD2. The CDR3 loop spans 18 amino acids. Per germline, CDR1 LNHDA and CDR2 SQIVND (reference sequence). V trimming: 5 bases; J trimming: 5 bases; junction bases outside the gene matches: 9. The CDR3 DNA reads as TGTGCCAGTAGTCCGGGACTAGCGGGGGGCCGGGATACCGGGGAGCTGTTTTTT. Translated: CASSPGLAGGRDTGELFF.

CDR3 coding DNA: TGTGCCAGCAGCTTCCCAAATCAGCCCCAGCATTTT. Its protein is CASSFPNQPQHF. J is TRBJ1-5 and V is TRBV11-2; D is unresolved. Germline CDR1 and CDR2: SGHAT and FQNNGV. Trimming took off 3 bases at V and 4 bases at J, with 4 bases between the two ends. This CDR3 contains 12 residues.